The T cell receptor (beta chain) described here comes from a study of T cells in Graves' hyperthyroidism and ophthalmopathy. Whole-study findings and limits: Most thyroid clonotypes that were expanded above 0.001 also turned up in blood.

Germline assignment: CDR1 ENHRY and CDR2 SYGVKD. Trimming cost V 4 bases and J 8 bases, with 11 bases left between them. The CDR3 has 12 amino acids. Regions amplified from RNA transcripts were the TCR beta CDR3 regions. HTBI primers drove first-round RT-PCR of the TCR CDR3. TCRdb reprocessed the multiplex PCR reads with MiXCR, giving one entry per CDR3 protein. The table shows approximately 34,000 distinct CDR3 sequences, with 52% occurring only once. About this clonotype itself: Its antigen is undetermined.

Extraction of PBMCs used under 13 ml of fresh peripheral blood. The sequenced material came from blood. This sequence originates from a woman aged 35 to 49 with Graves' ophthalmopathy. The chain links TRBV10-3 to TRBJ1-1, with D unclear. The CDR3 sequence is CAISAGSTEAFF. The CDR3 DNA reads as TGTGCCATCAGTGCCGGGAGTACCGAAGCTTTCTTT.